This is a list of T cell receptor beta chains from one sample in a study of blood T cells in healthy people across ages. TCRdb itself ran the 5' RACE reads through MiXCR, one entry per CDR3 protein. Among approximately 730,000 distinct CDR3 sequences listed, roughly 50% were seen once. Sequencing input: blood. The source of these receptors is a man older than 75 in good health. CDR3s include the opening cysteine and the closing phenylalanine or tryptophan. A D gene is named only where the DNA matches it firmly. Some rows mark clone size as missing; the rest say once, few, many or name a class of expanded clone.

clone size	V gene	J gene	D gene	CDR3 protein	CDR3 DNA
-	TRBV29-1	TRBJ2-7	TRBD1	CSGGTVYEQYF	TGCAGCGGGGGGACAGTCTACGAGCAGTACTTC
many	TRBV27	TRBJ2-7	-	CASSSTYEQYF	TGTGCCAGCAGCTCCACCTACGAGCAGTACTTC
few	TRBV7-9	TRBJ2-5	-	CASRKLRGEETQYF	TGTGCCAGCAGGAAGCTCAGGGGTGAGGAGACCCAGTACTTC
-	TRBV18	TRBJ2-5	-	CASSPRNLDEQYF	TGTGCCAGCTCACCACGGAATTTGGATGAGCAGTACTTC
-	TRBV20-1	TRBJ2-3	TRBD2	CSASRGLAGSSTDTQYF	TGCAGTGCCTCCCGAGGTCTAGCGGGATCTAGCACAGATACGCAGTATTTT
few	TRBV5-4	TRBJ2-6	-	CASHVDSSGANVLTF	TGTGCCAGCCACGTAGACAGCTCTGGGGCCAACGTCCTGACTTTC
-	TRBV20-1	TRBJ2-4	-	CSATWQGQNIQYF	TGCAGTGCCACGTGGCAGGGCCAGAACATTCAGTACTTC
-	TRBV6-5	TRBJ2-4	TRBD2	CASSYSRVAGEQYF	TGTGCCAGCAGTTACTCCCGAGTGGCGGGGGAGCAGTACTTC
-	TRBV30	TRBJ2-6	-	CAWRGHFAGANVLTF	TGTGCCTGGAGGGGACATTTCGCAGGGGCCAACGTCCTGACTTTC
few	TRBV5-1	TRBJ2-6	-	CASQRQAGRSGANVLTF	TGCGCCAGCCAAAGACAGGCCGGGCGATCTGGGGCCAACGTCCTGACTTTC
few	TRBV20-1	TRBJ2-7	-	CSASKVADYEQYF	TGCAGTGCTAGTAAGGTAGCGGACTACGAGCAGTACTTC
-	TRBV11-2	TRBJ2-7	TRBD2	CASSSPGLAFYEQYF	TGTGCCAGCAGCTCACCGGGACTAGCGTTTTACGAGCAGTACTTC
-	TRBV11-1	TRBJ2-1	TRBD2	CASSLLWREGNNEQFF	TGTGCCAGCAGCTTACTTTGGCGGGAGGGAAACAATGAGCAGTTCTTC
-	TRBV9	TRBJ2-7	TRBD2	CASSVGGLAVEGYEQYF	TGTGCCAGCAGCGTAGGTGGACTAGCGGTAGAAGGGTACGAGCAGTACTTC
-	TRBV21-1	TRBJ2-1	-	CAMINDRARETQFF	TGTGCCATGATTAACGACAGGGCTAGGGAGACCCAGTTCTTC
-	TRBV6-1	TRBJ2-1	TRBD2	CASSEDRAGVYNEQFF	TGTGCCAGCAGTGAAGATCGAGCGGGAGTCTACAATGAGCAGTTCTTC
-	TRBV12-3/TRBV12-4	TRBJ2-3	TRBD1	CASSPGGTRRYAYF	TGTGCCAGCAGTCCAGGGGGCACGCGGAGATACGCGTATTTT
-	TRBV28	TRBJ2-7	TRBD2	CACRMGLAEADEQYF	TGTGCCTGCAGGATGGGACTAGCGGAGGCCGACGAGCAGTACTTC
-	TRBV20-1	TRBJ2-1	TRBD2	CRPYNGRAWNEQFF	TGCAGGCCCTACAACGGGAGGGCCTGGAATGAGCAGTTCTTC
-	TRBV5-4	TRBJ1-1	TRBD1	CASSVPTGGGTEAFF	TGTGCCAGCAGCGTACCGACAGGGGGCGGCACTGAAGCTTTCTTT
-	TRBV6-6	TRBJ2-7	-	CASSRGFPNSYEQYF	TGTGCCAGCAGTAGGGGATTTCCAAACTCCTACGAGCAGTACTTC
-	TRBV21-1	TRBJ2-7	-	CASSKQGVGEQYF	TGTGCCAGCAGCAAACAGGGGGTTGGTGAGCAGTACTTC
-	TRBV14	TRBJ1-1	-	CASSQGQHTEAFF	TGTGCCAGCAGCCAAGGACAGCACACTGAAGCTTTCTTT
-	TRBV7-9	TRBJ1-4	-	CASSFGVGTNEKLFF	TGTGCCAGCAGCTTCGGAGTAGGGACTAATGAAAAACTGTTTTTT
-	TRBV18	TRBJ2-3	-	CASSTQEDTQYF	TGTGCCAGCTCAACTCAAGAAGATACGCAGTATTTT